Listed below are T cell receptor beta chains from one sample, sequenced in a study of shared clonotypes between healthy human individuals. Clones were read by immunoSEQ multiplex PCR, and TCRdb kept only the in-frame ones, dropping some. The table has about 680,000 clones, 60% to 75% seen once; the top ten hold 1.5% to 2%. Sequenced sample: memory CD4+ T cells sorted from blood. The receptors shown here come from a woman aged 25 to 39 in good health. CDR3s leave out the opening cysteine and the closing phenylalanine or tryptophan.

v_call cdr3_aa
TRBV2 ASRAGTAGSFRVAF
TRBV5-1 ASSLGSGSFGELF
TRBV28 ASSFGLAGNEKLF
TRBV13 ASSLERGETQY
TRBV7-8 ASSERLAGTDTQY
TRBV6-5 ASTWRRDQPQH
TRBV27 ASSLVTGSNQPQH
TRBV6-4 ASSGAEAETNEKLF
TRBV19 ASSSGTGGF
TRBV4-1 ASSQVGGGGAPYEQY
TRBV5-1 ASSLGQGAAF
TRBV19 ASSILAGHYEQY
TRBV5-1 ASSREIQNTNTEAF
TRBV30 ASYPARSTDTQY
TRBV5-1 ASSFSGANTGELF
TRBV7-8 ASGSIRYEQY
TRBV6-5 ASSWGSYGYT
TRBV4-1 ASSPQLDRLTDTQY
TRBV6-1 ASSVTGGHEQF
TRBV11-2 ASSFGREGTQY
TRBV2 ASSERGDEKLF
TRBV5-5 ASSWDSSLGYT
TRBV7-2 ASSIDRNYEQY
TRBV27 ASIRFNGEQF
TRBV4-1 ASSQGVAYREDGYT
TRBV28 ASGLSTDTQY
TRBV18 ASSPRTGLGVEQF
TRBV6-4 ASSEREGLFTQY
TRBV5-1 ASSLAGTAGANVLT
TRBV25-1 ASSESGLAGGPYNEQF
TRBV6-1 ASSPGQGLDEQY
TRBV25-1 ASGRGETEAF
TRBV30 AWSKRDRPNEQF
TRBV27 ASSFTGAFNQPQH
TRBV6-5 ASSPQGYEQY
TRBV19 ASSIYRERVMDYGYT
TRBV25-1 ASGAGPLDGQETQY
TRBV10-3 ATQGGINTGELF
TRBV11-2 ASRPPFWTGDTEAF
TRBV10-2 ASSVAGATFRGEQY
TRBV6-1 ASSDQAGQPQH
TRBV27 ASSSDRGNTEAF
TRBV4-1 ASSQRLADNEQF
TRBV7-2 ASSRTSTGTDTQY
TRBV2 ASSSRRLAGEQY
TRBV14 ASSQTVGGTDTQY
TRBV28 ASSFLPDPGLAGPYEQF
TRBV13 ASSLTGLGSEKLF
TRBV5-4 ASSLVSGRAWDEQF
TRBV7-6 ASSLGQGFNQPQH
TRBV30 AWSVRLAGLNEQF
TRBV14 ASSFQLAGPDTQY
TRBV9 ASSVGTDPPQH
TRBV29-1 SVNFRTGNNEQF